This T cell receptor (beta chain) was recovered during a study of blood T cell repertoires in COVID-19. The CDR3 is 15 amino acids. V lost 0 bases and J 0 bases, leaving 7 bases between the germline ends. Germline values: CDR1 SGHRS, CDR2 YFSETQ. Produced via immunoSEQ multiplex PCR; TCRdb's table is partial and in-frame only. The table shows around 130,000 clones, with around four fifths occurring only once. This clone has just one count. The source of this sequence is a man in his forties or fifties with active or convalescent COVID-19. The specimen sequenced was peripheral blood. The chain recombines TRBV5-1 with TRBJ2-1; tentatively, D is TRBD1 (6 bases). CDR3 region: CASSLDRVSYNEQFF. The CDR3 DNA reads as TGCGCCAGCAGCTTGGACAGGGTCTCCTACAATGAGCAGTTCTTC.